Below, 10 T cell receptor beta chains from the same sample are listed, as sequenced in a study of glioma-infiltrating T cells. Using RNA template, CDR3s of TCR alpha and beta were amplified with iRepertoire arm-PCR. TCRdb reanalysed the multiplex PCR reads using MiXCR and keeps one entry per CDR3 protein. This table has more than 350,000 distinct CDR3 sequences, approximately 42% appearing once. Sequencing used glioma tissue, nonneoplastic brain tissue, or PBMCs (not recorded which). The receptors shown here come from a human donor with low-grade glioma or glioblastoma, undergoing nonglioma brain surgery, or in good health (not recorded which).

Of note for this clonotype: A much larger clone differs from this one at a single base, so this may be a read error. The gene calls are TRBV28 and TRBJ1-5; D may be TRBD1 (5 bases). This CDR3 is built from 17 residues. Germline CDR1 and CDR2: MDHEN and SYDVKM. CDR3 coding DNA: TGTGCCAGCAGTTTATTTCTCGGGACTAATAGCAATCAGCCCGAGCATTTT. Protein sequence: CASSLFLGTNSNQPEHF.

Worth noting for this clonotype: A much larger clone differs from this one at a single base, so this may be a read error. The CDR3: CAGSLSNYGYTF. DNA of the CDR3: TGTGCCGGCAGTTTATCTAACTATGGCTACACCTTC. The chain recombines TRBV28 with TRBJ1-2; D is unclear. The CDR3 spans 12 residues. Germline V gives CDR1 MDHEN, CDR2 SYDVKM.

Points on this clonotype: A read error is possible here, since a much larger clone lies one base away. The chain joins TRBV27 to TRBJ2-1; D gene uncertain. Germline CDR1 is MNHEY and CDR2 is SMNVEV (reference sequence). CDR3 length: 12 residues. V lost 6 bases and J lost 7, with 10 bases in between. This chain's CDR3 is CASRAYHNEQFF. The CDR3 bases are TGTGCCAGCAGAGCCTATCATAATGAGCAGTTCTTC.

The genes are TRBV6-1 and TRBJ1-5; the D is unclear. Trimming shortened V by 7 bases and J by 0 bases, and 13 bases separated the two germline ends. This CDR3 has 15 residues. Germline CDR1 reads MNHNS; CDR2 reads SASEGT. DNA of the CDR3: TGTGCCAGCAACGCAGCGCCGAGTAGCAATCAGCCCCAGCATTTT. It is translated as CASNAAPSSNQPQHF.

Details on this clonotype: This CDR3 is missing its conserved last phenylalanine or tryptophan, likely due to a read error. The chain has TRBV20-1 and TRBJ2-3, with D perhaps matching TRBD2 (6 bases). CDR3 length equals 15 residues. Trimming pared 0 bases from V and 6 bases from J, leaving 16 bases between. Germline CDR1 is DFQATT and CDR2 is SNEGSKA (reference sequence). As DNA, the CDR3 is TGCAGTGCTAGAGAAGTCGGGAGAGTTTTGGATACGCAGTATCTT. Translating gives CSAREVGRVLDTQYL.

This clonotype came up many times. This CDR3 is CATSRDARGLQETQYF. The CDR3 DNA reads TGTGCCACCAGCAGAGATGCGCGGGGCCTCCAAGAGACCCAGTACTTC. This rearrangement joins TRBV15 to TRBJ2-5; D may be TRBD2 (6 bases). Germline CDR1 and CDR2: LNHNV and YYDKDF (reference sequence). The V end was cut by 0 bases, the J end by 1 base, with 12 bases between. The CDR3 is 16 amino acids.

The rearrangement links TRBV20-1 to TRBJ2-1, with D uncertain. The CDR3 totals 14 residues. Trimming removed 0 bases at V and 8 bases at J, with 14 bases between. Germline CDR1 is DFQATT and CDR2 is SNEGSKA (reference sequence). For the CDR3, the DNA is TGCAGTGCTAGAGATCAGAATTCTAACCATGAGCAGTTCTTC. The encoded protein is CSARDQNSNHEQFF.

The CDR3 loop is CASSEEKGAGQPQHF. CDR3 in DNA: TGTGCCAGCAGTGAAGAAAAGGGGGCCGGTCAGCCCCAGCATTTT. The gene calls are TRBV6-1 and TRBJ1-5, with TRBD1 matching 7 bases. With V trimmed by 1 base and J by 6 bases, 6 bases remained unmatched. CDR1 and CDR2 (germline): MNHNS, SASEGT. The CDR3 sequence is 15 residues long.

This chain joins TRBV4-1 and TRBJ2-7, with TRBD2 identical over 7 bases. The CDR3 has 15 amino acids. The trim removed 3 bases at V and 1 base at J, leaving 6 bases unmatched. CDR1 is MGHRA, CDR2 YSYEKL, per germline. Here the CDR3 DNA reads TGCGCCAGCAGCCACGTGCTAGCGGAATCCTACGAGCAGTACTTC. Encoded protein: CASSHVLAESYEQYF.

Remarks on this clonotype: One junction end does not reproduce the germline sequence, and a read error may be involved. This chain joins TRBV7-9 and TRBJ1-2, with TRBD1 matching over 7 bases. Per the germline V gene, CDR1 is SEHNR and CDR2 is FQNEAQ (reference sequence). CDR3 size: 14 residues. In nucleotides, the CDR3 is TGCGCCAGCAGCCCCCGGGACAGCGGTTATGGCAACACCTTC. Protein: CASSPRDSGYGNTF.